A single sample gave rise to the 2 T cell receptor beta chains below, sequenced in a study of T cell responses to AZD1222 COVID-19 vaccine. The table came from immunoSEQ multiplex PCR; TCRdb's copy has only in-frame clones and leaves some out. The repertoire includes more than 40,000 clones, about 90% of them detected once, and roughly 35% sits in the top ten. Specimen: peripheral blood, collected 28 days after the second AZD1222 dose. All receptors derive from an adult who received the AZD1222 COVID-19 vaccine.

This chain uses TRBV3-1 (or the pseudogene TRBV3-2) with TRBJ1-1; 8 positions match TRBD1. The CDR3 contains 14 residues. Per germline, CDR1 LGHDT and CDR2 YNNKEL (reference sequence). With 4 bases clipped from V and 4 bases from J, the junction kept 5 bases outside the gene matches. Here the CDR3 reads CASSRQGRSTEAFF. In DNA form, the CDR3 reads TGTGCCAGCAGCCGACAGGGGAGGAGCACTGAAGCTTTCTTT.

V is TRBV7-6 and J is TRBJ1-1, with D possibly being TRBD1 (6 bases). The germline gives CDR1 SGHVS, CDR2 FNYEAQ. The CDR3 spans 15 residues. The V gene lost 2 bases and the J gene lost 4 bases, with 14 bases spanning the gap. CDR3 DNA: TGTGCCAGCAGCTTACCGAGCAGGGGAGGCACTGAAGCTTTCTTT. The encoded protein is CASSLPSRGGTEAFF.